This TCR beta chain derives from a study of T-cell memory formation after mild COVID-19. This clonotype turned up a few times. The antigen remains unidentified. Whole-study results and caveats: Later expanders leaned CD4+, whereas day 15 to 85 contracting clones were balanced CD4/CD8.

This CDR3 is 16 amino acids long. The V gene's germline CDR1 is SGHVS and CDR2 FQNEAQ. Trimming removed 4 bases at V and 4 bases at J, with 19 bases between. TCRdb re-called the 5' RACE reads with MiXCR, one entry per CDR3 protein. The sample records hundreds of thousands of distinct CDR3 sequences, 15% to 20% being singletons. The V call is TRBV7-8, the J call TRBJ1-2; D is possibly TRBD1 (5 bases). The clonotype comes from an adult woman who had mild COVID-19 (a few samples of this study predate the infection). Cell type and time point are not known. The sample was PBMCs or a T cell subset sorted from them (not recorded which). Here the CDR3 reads CASSSSHMGLVYGYTF. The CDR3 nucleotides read TGTGCCAGCAGCTCGTCCCATATGGGGCTCGTCTATGGCTACACCTTC.